This is a list of T cell receptor beta chains from one sample in a study of blood T cell repertoires in COVID-19. Produced via immunoSEQ multiplex PCR; TCRdb's table is partial and in-frame only. The sample carries some 150,000 clones, roughly 80% recorded once. Source material: PBMCs or T cells enriched from blood (not recorded which). The receptor source for this set is a woman in her 50s who had recovered from COVID-19. Each CDR3 is given with its conserved first and last residue. Fields, in order: CDR3 length, clone size, J gene, V gene, D gene, CDR3 DNA, CDR3 protein. The D gene is left open where the match is weak. The size entry is marked missing in some rows and otherwise reads once, few, many or a size class.

length: 13; size: -; J: TRBJ1-4; V: TRBV19; D: -; DNA: TGTGCCAGTAGTATAAGCCAGGATGAAAAACTGTTTTTT; CDR3: CASSISQDEKLFF
length: 13; size: -; J: TRBJ1-2; V: TRBV30; D: -; DNA: TGTGCCTGGAAAGAACAGGGATCCTATGGCTACACCTTC; CDR3: CAWKEQGSYGYTF
length: 14; size: -; J: TRBJ1-1; V: TRBV7-9; D: -; DNA: TGTGCCAGCACCGCAGGGGCGCAGAACACTGAAGCTTTCTTT; CDR3: CASTAGAQNTEAFF
length: 14; size: -; J: TRBJ2-3; V: TRBV7-9; D: TRBD2; DNA: TGTGCCAGCAGCTCTCTAGCGGGGGGGAATACGCAGTATTTT; CDR3: CASSSLAGGNTQYF
length: 16; size: -; J: TRBJ1-5; V: TRBV19; D: -; DNA: TGTGCCAGTAGTGCAGGACAGTCAAATAGCAATCAGCCCCAGCATTTT; CDR3: CASSAGQSNSNQPQHF
length: 13; size: many; J: TRBJ2-1; V: TRBV2; D: TRBD2; DNA: TGTGCCAGCAGGACCGGACTAGCGGATGAGCAGTTCTTC; CDR3: CASRTGLADEQFF
length: 15; size: few; J: TRBJ1-2; V: TRBV6-2/TRBV6-3; D: -; DNA: TGTGCCAGCAGTTACTCAGGACAGCCTAACTATGGCTACACCTTC; CDR3: CASSYSGQPNYGYTF
length: 15; size: -; J: TRBJ2-2; V: TRBV5-4; D: -; DNA: TGTGCCAGCACCGACAGAACGACGAACACCGGGGAGCTGTTTTTT; CDR3: CASTDRTTNTGELFF
length: 15; size: -; J: TRBJ1-3; V: TRBV28; D: TRBD1; DNA: TGTGCCAGCGGCAACAGGGGGCTCACTGGAAACACCATATATTTT; CDR3: CASGNRGLTGNTIYF
length: 14; size: -; J: TRBJ2-5; V: TRBV4-1; D: -; DNA: TGCGCCAGCAGCCAACACAGGGCACAAGAGACCCAGTACTTC; CDR3: CASSQHRAQETQYF